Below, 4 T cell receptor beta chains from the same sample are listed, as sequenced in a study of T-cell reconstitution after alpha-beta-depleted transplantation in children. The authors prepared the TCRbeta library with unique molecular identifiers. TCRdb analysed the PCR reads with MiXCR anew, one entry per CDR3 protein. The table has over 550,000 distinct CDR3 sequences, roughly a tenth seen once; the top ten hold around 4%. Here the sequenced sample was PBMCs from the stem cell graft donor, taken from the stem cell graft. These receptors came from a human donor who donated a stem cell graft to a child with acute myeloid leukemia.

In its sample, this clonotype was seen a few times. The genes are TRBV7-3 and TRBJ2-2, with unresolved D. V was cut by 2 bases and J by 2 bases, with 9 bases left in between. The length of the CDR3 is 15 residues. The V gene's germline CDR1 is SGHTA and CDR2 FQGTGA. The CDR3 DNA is TGTGCCAGCAGCTTATTTGGCGGCAACACCGGGGAGCTGTTTTTT. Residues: CASSLFGGNTGELFF.

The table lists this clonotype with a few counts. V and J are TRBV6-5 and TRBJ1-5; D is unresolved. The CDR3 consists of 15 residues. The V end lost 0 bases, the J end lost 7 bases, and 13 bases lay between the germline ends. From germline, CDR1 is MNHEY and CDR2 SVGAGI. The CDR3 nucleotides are TGTGCCAGCAGTTACTCATGGCAGACGGGGCAGCCCCAGCATTTT. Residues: CASSYSWQTGQPQHF.

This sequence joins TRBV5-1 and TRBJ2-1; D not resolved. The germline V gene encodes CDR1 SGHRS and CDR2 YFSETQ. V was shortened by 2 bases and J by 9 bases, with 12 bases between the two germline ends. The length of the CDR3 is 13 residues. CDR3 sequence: CASSLLGPCEQFF. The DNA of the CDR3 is TGCGCCAGCAGCTTATTAGGGCCTTGTGAGCAGTTCTTC.

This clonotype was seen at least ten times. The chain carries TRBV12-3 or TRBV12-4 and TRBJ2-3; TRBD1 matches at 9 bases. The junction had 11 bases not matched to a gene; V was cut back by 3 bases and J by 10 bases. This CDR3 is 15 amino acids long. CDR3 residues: CASSLGQGRSVAQYF. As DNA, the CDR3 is TGTGCCAGCAGTTTGGGACAGGGCCGTTCTGTGGCGCAGTATTTT.